This paragraph reports one TCR beta chain. The target antigen is unknown. The PCR had 60 Vbeta and 13 Jbeta primers. Repertoires were generated with immunoSEQ multiplex PCR, while TCRdb's copy carries only in-frame clones and drops some. Here the sample spans 150,000 to 250,000 clones, approximately 85% being singletons. This record comes from a study of cytomegalovirus exposure and HLA in healthy donors. Overall study results and limits: Researchers reported in a later analysis that a missense DCLRE1C variant was tied to TCR beta V- and J-gene trimming. It was reportedly the case that the classifier diagnosed cytomegalovirus status with high specificity and sensitivity.

V was clipped by 1 base and J by 7 bases, with 13 bases between them. The length of the CDR3 is 15 residues. Germline loops: CDR1 LNHDA, CDR2 SQIVND (reference sequence). Material: PBMCs. The receptor comes from a woman between 50 and 59 years old in good health and CMV-seronegative. This chain links TRBV19 with TRBJ1-4, with D perhaps matching TRBD1 (5 bases). In nucleotides, the CDR3 is TGTGCCAGTAGTATAGGAGCAGGGATAGGTGAAAAACTGTTTTTT. Translation gives CASSIGAGIGEKLFF. Combining the CDR3 with reference TRBV19 and TRBJ1-4 gives the whole variable domain DGGITQSPKYLFRKEGQNVTLSCEQNLNHDAMYWYRQDPGQGLRLIYYSQIVNDFQKGDIAEGYSVSREKKESFPLTVTSAQKNPTAFYLCASSIGAGIGEKLFFGSGTQLSVL.